This TCR beta chain was obtained from a study of T cells in Graves' hyperthyroidism and ophthalmopathy. On the study more broadly: Peripheral blood was drawn at first diagnosis, prior to all treatment. Study-level findings and limits: Researchers found most expanded thyroid clonotypes above 0.001 in blood as well.

Authors of the study amplified TCR beta CDR3 regions from RNA transcripts. HTBI primers drove first-round RT-PCR of the TCR CDR3. TCRdb re-called the multiplex PCR reads with MiXCR, one entry per CDR3 protein. Of a few hundred thousand distinct CDR3 sequences detected, over 13% appear once; the ten largest clones hold less than 20%. In its sample, this clonotype was seen many times. The target antigen is unknown. Germline lookup yields CDR1 KGHSH and CDR2 LQKENI. The CDR3 is made up of 13 amino acids. V was clipped by 3 bases and J by 7 bases, with 10 bases between them. Uncontrolled infections, other autoimmune diseases, pregnancy or lactation led to exclusion of patients. Diagnostic decisions used clinical symptoms, serum thyroxine and TRAb, thyroid ultrasound and orbital computed tomography.

The V and J genes are TRBV18 and TRBJ1-5; tentative D call: TRBD1 (5 bases). Sequencing was performed on blood. This clonotype was sampled from a woman under 30 with Graves' hyperthyroidism. For the CDR3, the DNA is TGTGCCAGCTCACCGCAGGGTGAACAGCCCCAGCATTTT. It codes for CASSPQGEQPQHF.